The entry below gives a single T cell receptor beta chain sequence along with its context. What it binds is unknown. This sample is part of a study of T cell responses to AZD1222 COVID-19 vaccine. Study summary: Second doses were pooled across both intervals (about 4 or about 12 weeks). Study conclusions and caveats: The sample set comprised mostly white British donors with more females, and clonal diversity was possibly underestimated.

Losses at the gene ends were 7 bases for V and 7 bases for J; bases not matched to a gene: 5. Germline V CDR1 and CDR2: MNHNS, SASEGT. The length of the CDR3 is 14 residues. Profiling relied on immunoSEQ multiplex PCR, and the TCRdb table lists in-frame clones only, not all of them. Of around 94,000 clones detected, 85% to 90% appear once; the ten largest clones hold around 3.5%. The sequenced sample was peripheral blood, obtained on day 0 of AZD1222 vaccination. This chain uses TRBV6-1 with TRBJ1-6, with 9 bases fitting TRBD1. The receptor was isolated from an adult in good health. The CDR3 here is CASTQDRGNSPLHF. For the CDR3, the DNA is TGTGCCAGCACCCAGGACAGGGGAAATTCACCCCTCCACTTT.